The following is a T cell receptor beta chain sequence with its context. Germline V gene lookup returns CDR1 LNHDA and CDR2 SQIVND (reference sequence). The CDR3 sequence is 16 residues long. The J segment lost 5 bases and the V segment lost 3 bases, leaving 10 bases of the junction unmatched. This sample stems from a study of T cells after yellow fever vaccination. Template-switching 5'RACE yielded the TCR cDNA; a universal primer site and UMIs were added in the process. TCRdb reprocessed the 5' RACE reads via MiXCR and lists one record per CDR3 protein. The sample has roughly 350,000 distinct CDR3 sequences, about 4% seen once.

The sample consisted of PBMCs, taken 5 days after the yellow fever booster vaccination. This receptor was identified in a man aged 18 to 29 who received the YFV17D yellow fever vaccine. The chain employs TRBV19 and TRBJ1-5; 7 bases match TRBD1. The CDR3 DNA sequence: TGTGCCAGTAGTATGGACCGGGACAGAAGAGATCAGCCCCAGCATTTT. Its translation is CASSMDRDRRDQPQHF.